This T cell receptor beta chain originates from a study of shared clonotypes between healthy human individuals. J gave up 7 bases and V 8 bases, and 15 bases lay outside the gene matches. This CDR3 is 16 amino acids long. Germline values: CDR1 MDHEN, CDR2 SYDVKM. Produced via immunoSEQ multiplex PCR; TCRdb's table is partial and in-frame only. Of some 2.3 million clones in the sample, 85% to 95% were seen once. Specimen: naive CD4+ T cells from PBMCs. Subset specified: CD45RA+ positively selected. The TCR originated in a man aged 18 to 30 in good health. Some clones in this sample may be carry-over from other donors' samples. The rearrangement links TRBV28 to TRBJ2-3, with 10 bases identical to TRBD1. CDR3 nucleotide sequence: TGTGCCAGCCGAGCGACCGGGACAGGGGAACAAAATACGCAGTATTTT. Encoded protein: CASRATGTGEQNTQYF.